The present TCR beta chain was sequenced within a study of shared clonotypes between healthy human individuals. Libraries were prepared by immunoSEQ multiplex PCR; TCRdb keeps only in-frame clonotypes and omits some of them. The data hold millions of clones, with more than 85% observed a single time. Only CD45RO-negative cells positively selected for CCR7 counted as naive CD8 cells, so terminally differentiated effector memory CD45RA+ cells were excluded. Material: naive CD8+ T cells from PBMCs. This TCR was sampled from a man aged 18 to 29 in good health. Some clones in this sample may be carry-over from other donors' samples.

The CDR3 coding sequence is TGCGCCAGCAGCCAATTGACAGGGGTAAAACAGCCCCAGCATTTT. This codes for CASSQLTGVKQPQHF. The rearrangement uses TRBV4-3 and TRBJ1-5; 8 bases are shared with TRBD1. V lost 2 bases and J lost 7; bases outside the gene matches: 7. CDR3 length: 15 residues. Germline values: CDR1 LGHNA, CDR2 YSLEER.